A single sample is the source of the 28 T cell receptor beta chains below, sequenced in a study of blood T cell repertoires in COVID-19. Sequencing used immunoSEQ multiplex PCR; TCRdb keeps in-frame clones, though not all of them. This repertoire shows around 170,000 clones, about 80% found once; its top ten account for around 13%. Sequencing was performed on peripheral blood. The receptors here all came from a man between 65 and 85 years old who had recovered from COVID-19.

The rearrangement uses TRBV5-1 and TRBJ2-7; 9 nucleotides match TRBD2. V lost 0 bases and J lost 2; bases outside the gene matches: 3. This CDR3 contains 15 residues. Germline loops: CDR1 SGHRS, CDR2 YFSETQ. The CDR3 spells CASSLGASGTYEQYF. The DNA for the CDR3 is TGCGCCAGCAGCTTGGGAGCTAGCGGGACCTACGAGCAGTACTTC.

The chain recombines TRBV19 with TRBJ2-1, with a weak D call TRBD2 (5 bases). This CDR3 region has 15 residues. CDR1 is LNHDA, CDR2 SQIVND, per germline (reference sequence). V lost 5 bases and J 9 bases, leaving 20 bases between the germline ends. CDR3: CASSATRAGIGEQFF. The CDR3 nucleotides are TGTGCCAGTAGTGCCACCCGGGCGGGTATCGGTGAGCAGTTCTTC.

The chain joins TRBV18 to TRBJ1-1; 7 bases agree with TRBD1. The trim removed 2 bases at V and 0 bases at J, leaving 0 bases unmatched. The CDR3 extends over 14 amino acids. In germline, CDR1 is KGHSH, CDR2 LQKENI. This CDR3 reads CASSPTGVNTEAFF. Written as DNA, the CDR3 is TGTGCCAGCTCACCAACAGGGGTGAACACTGAAGCTTTCTTT. The whole variable domain, filled in from reference TRBV18 and TRBJ1-1, reads NAGVMQNPRHLVRRRGQEARLRCSPMKGHSHVYWYRQLPEEGLKFMVYLQKENIIDESGMPKERFSAEFPKEGPSILRIQQVVRGDSAAYFCASSPTGVNTEAFFGQGTRLTVV.

The chain links TRBV19 to TRBJ2-7, with 9 positions matching TRBD1. Germline V CDR1 and CDR2: LNHDA, SQIVND (reference sequence). This CDR3 has 14 residues. Germline trimming cut 7 bases from V and 1 base from J; bases unmatched to any gene: 5. CDR3 DNA sequence: TGTGCCAGTACCCGGGACAGGGCATCCTACGAGCAGTACTTC. It encodes CASTRDRASYEQYF.

This rearrangement joins TRBV20-1 to TRBJ1-1; the D is unclear. The CDR3 consists of 11 residues. V was clipped by 7 bases and J by 3 bases, with 9 bases between them. Germline V gene sequence: CDR1 DFQATT, CDR2 SNEGSKA (reference sequence). The CDR3 protein is CSGEADTEAFF. The CDR3 DNA sequence: TGCAGTGGAGAAGCGGACACTGAAGCTTTCTTT.

The chain uses TRBV19 and TRBJ1-6; no clear D gene. Germline assignment: CDR1 LNHDA and CDR2 SQIVND (reference sequence). V dropped 4 bases and J dropped 2 bases, with 9 bases sitting between them. The CDR3 is 15 amino acids. CDR3 in amino acids: CASSSTETYNSPLHF. As DNA, the CDR3 is TGTGCCAGTAGTAGTACAGAAACCTATAATTCACCCCTCCACTTT.

The chain carries TRBV6-5 and TRBJ1-4, with a tentative D call TRBD1 (6 bases). This CDR3 region has 13 residues. With 11 bases removed from V and 4 bases from J, the gap between germline ends came to 14 bases. Looked up from germline, CDR1 is MNHEY and CDR2 is SVGAGI. The CDR3 is CASRTARNEKLFF. Written as DNA, the CDR3 is TGTGCCTCCCGGACAGCCCGTAATGAAAAACTGTTTTTT.

This sequence joins TRBV7-2 and TRBJ2-1; D call uncertain. V shed 5 bases and J shed 11 bases, with 16 bases lying between them. The germline V gene encodes CDR1 SGHTA and CDR2 FQGNSA. This CDR3 has 13 residues. The CDR3 sequence: CASSPGDRIQQFF. The CDR3 coding sequence is TGTGCCAGCAGCCCCGGAGACCGCATTCAGCAGTTCTTC. The full variable domain, with the rest looked up from reference TRBV7-2 and TRBJ2-1, is GAGVSQSPSNKVTEKGKDVELRCDPISGHTALYWYRQSLGQGLEFLIYFQGNSAPDKSGLPSDRFSAERTGGSVSTLTIQRTQQEDSAVYLCASSPGDRIQQFFGPGTRLTVL.

The chain carries TRBV3-1 (or the pseudogene TRBV3-2) and TRBJ2-6; D might be TRBD1 (5 bases). This CDR3 spans 15 amino acids. Germline lookup yields CDR1 LGHDT and CDR2 YNNKEL (reference sequence). The ends were cut back, 4 bases at V and 2 bases at J, with 9 bases in the middle. CDR3 bases: TGTGCCAGCAGCCTAGGGGATACTGGGGCCAACGTCCTGACTTTC. The encoded protein is CASSLGDTGANVLTF.

The chain has TRBV19 and TRBJ1-2; a weak D match, TRBD1 (5 bases). CDR1 is LNHDA, CDR2 SQIVND, per germline (reference sequence). Trimming left V 7 bases short and J 7 bases short, with 28 bases between. CDR3 length: 17 amino acids. The CDR3 loop is CASTSSRARVLSPGYTF. In DNA, the CDR3 is TGTGCCAGTACCTCCTCACGGGCCAGGGTATTGTCCCCTGGCTACACCTTC.

This clone was recorded only once. The gene calls are TRBV6-5 and TRBJ1-2; D is unresolved. The CDR3 runs to 11 residues. CDR1 MNHEY and CDR2 SVGAGI come from the germline V gene. The CDR3 DNA follows: TGTGCTTCCCGGTCTCTCTATGGCTACACCTTC. Translated, it gives CASRSLYGYTF.

The chain employs TRBV10-3 and TRBJ1-3, with TRBD1 as a possible D gene (6 bases). V lost 7 bases and J 3 bases, leaving 13 bases between the germline ends. The length of the CDR3 is 14 residues. Germline V gives CDR1 ENHRY, CDR2 SYGVKD. The CDR3 here is CAINGGAYGNTIYF. The CDR3 nucleotides are TGTGCCATCAATGGGGGGGCCTATGGAAACACCATATATTTT.

The V and J genes are TRBV10-3 and TRBJ2-1; 7 bases are shared with TRBD1. In germline, CDR1 is ENHRY, CDR2 SYGVKD. V lost 0 bases and J lost 4; bases outside the gene matches: 9. There are 17 residues in the CDR3. DNA of the CDR3: TGTGCCATCAGTGAGTCCACCGGGACAGCAAATTACAATGAGCAGTTCTTC. The encoded protein is CAISESTGTANYNEQFF.

The rearrangement links TRBV6-2 or TRBV6-3 to TRBJ2-7; D not certain. Germline-derived CDR1 and CDR2 are MNHEY and SVGEGT. The ends were cut back, 6 bases at V and 2 bases at J, with 11 bases in the middle. The CDR3 loop spans 13 amino acids. CDR3 bases: TGTGCCAGCAGCAAACATGAAGCCTACGAGCAGTACTTC. Protein product: CASSKHEAYEQYF.

This clone was detected once. The chain uses TRBV2 and TRBJ2-2; the match to TRBD1 covers 8 bases. Trimming took 6 bases from V and 6 from J; bases not matched to a gene: 3. Germline loops: CDR1 SNHLY, CDR2 FYNNEI. The CDR3 runs to 13 residues. DNA for the CDR3: TGTGCCAGCAGCGAACAGGGGGCCGGGGAGCTGTTTTTT. Protein: CASSEQGAGELFF.

The chain employs TRBV4-1 and TRBJ1-4; D possibly corresponds to TRBD1 (5 bases). The CDR3 contains 15 residues. Per germline, CDR1 MGHRA and CDR2 YSYEKL. V lost 2 bases to trimming and J lost 6 bases, with 13 bases between them. The CDR3 here is CASSQLISGDEKLFF. The CDR3 DNA is TGCGCCAGCAGCCAATTAATCTCGGGGGATGAAAAACTGTTTTTT.

V and J are TRBV13 and TRBJ2-2; 8 bases match TRBD2. CDR3 length: 16 amino acids. Germline V gene sequence: CDR1 PRHDT, CDR2 FYEKMQ (reference sequence). Germline trimming cut 5 bases from V and 6 bases from J; bases unmatched to any gene: 11. CDR3: CASSATSGARSGELFF. CDR3 in DNA: TGTGCCAGCAGCGCTACTAGCGGAGCTAGATCCGGGGAGCTGTTTTTT.

The chain is built from TRBV5-1 and TRBJ1-5, with D possibly TRBD1 on 6 matching bases. V was pared by 5 bases and J by 2 bases, with 14 bases between. The CDR3 covers 15 residues. Germline V gene lookup returns CDR1 SGHRS and CDR2 YFSETQ. In DNA form, the CDR3 reads TGCGCCAGCAGGGCGAGAGCAGGGGGCAATCAGCCCCAGCATTTT. Its protein is CASRARAGGNQPQHF.

The chain joins TRBV6-5 to TRBJ2-4, with 11 bases that match TRBD1. Germline values: CDR1 MNHEY, CDR2 SVGAGI. The CDR3 spans 14 residues. J was trimmed by 8 bases and V by 2 bases; bases with no gene match: 2. CDR3 DNA sequence: TGTGCCAGCAGTTACCAGGGACAGGGGGACATTCAGTACTTC. Amino acids: CASSYQGQGDIQYF.

The J gene is TRBJ2-1, the V gene TRBV5-4; D possibly corresponds to TRBD1 (5 bases). Per the germline V gene, CDR1 is SGHNT and CDR2 is YYREEE (reference sequence). Trimming shortened V by 0 bases and J by 4 bases, and 11 bases separated the two germline ends. This CDR3 has 15 residues. The CDR3 coding sequence is TGTGCCAGCAGCTTGGCCCCGACAGAATACAATGAGCAGTTCTTC. Its protein product is CASSLAPTEYNEQFF.

The rearrangement joins TRBV7-6 to TRBJ1-3; 9 bases agree with TRBD1. The CDR3 consists of 15 residues. The junction had 5 bases not matched to a gene; V was cut back by 6 bases and J by 2 bases. In germline, CDR1 is SGHVS, CDR2 FNYEAQ. DNA of the CDR3: TGTGCCAGCAGACGGGACAGGGCCGCTGGAAACACCATATATTTT. This gives the protein CASRRDRAAGNTIYF.

The rearrangement joins TRBV7-3 to TRBJ2-2; 9 bases map to TRBD1. V lost 3 bases and J lost 4; bases outside the gene matches: 3. Germline-derived CDR1 and CDR2 are SGHTA and FQGTGA. This CDR3 is built from 15 residues. CDR3 residues: CASSLGQGGTGELFF. The CDR3 bases are TGTGCCAGCAGCTTGGGACAGGGTGGCACCGGGGAGCTGTTTTTT.

This chain uses TRBV3-1 (or the pseudogene TRBV3-2) with TRBJ1-1; D gene unclear. CDR1 and CDR2 (germline): LGHDT, YNNKEL (reference sequence). The germline V and J ends were trimmed by 8 bases and 4 bases, with 11 bases remaining between them. This CDR3 is 12 amino acids long. CDR3 sequence (DNA): TGTGCCAGCGGTTCGGAGGGCACTGAAGCTTTCTTT. It codes for CASGSEGTEAFF.

J is TRBJ2-7 and V is TRBV25-1; 14 bases match TRBD2. After removal of 6 bases from V and 6 bases from J, the junction contained 1 base not matched to a gene. Per germline, CDR1 MGHDK and CDR2 SYGVNS. The CDR3 contains 13 residues. CDR3 bases: TGTGCCAGCAGGGGGACTAGCGGGAGCGAGCAGTACTTC. It yields the protein CASRGTSGSEQYF.

The chain couples TRBV5-1 to TRBJ1-4; TRBD1 agrees at 10 bases. The germline gives CDR1 SGHRS, CDR2 YFSETQ. This CDR3 spans 15 amino acids. Germline trimming cut 0 bases from V and 5 bases from J; bases unmatched to any gene: 1. This CDR3 reads CASSLEGQGNEKLFF. CDR3 sequence (DNA): TGCGCCAGCAGCTTGGAGGGACAGGGGAATGAAAAACTGTTTTTT.

CDR3 sequence (DNA): TGTGCCAGCAGCTCCGGGAGCACAACATACGAGCAGTACTTC. Protein sequence: CASSSGSTTYEQYF. The chain uses TRBV7-9 and TRBJ2-7, with D tentatively TRBD2 (6 bases). The CDR3 length is 14 residues. Germline-derived CDR1 and CDR2 are SEHNR and FQNEAQ (reference sequence). The ends were cut back, 4 bases at V and 4 bases at J, with 14 bases in the middle.

The chain is built from TRBV7-2 and TRBJ2-7; tentatively, D is TRBD1 (6 bases). Between the trimmed V and J ends, which lost 5 bases and 5 bases, there was a span of 19 bases. This CDR3 has 15 amino acids. Germline values: CDR1 SGHTA, CDR2 FQGNSA. CDR3 loop: CASSPASRDIDEQYF. DNA for the CDR3: TGTGCCAGCAGCCCCGCGTCCCGGGACATCGACGAGCAGTACTTC.

This clone was seen a few times. The chain combines TRBV6-5 with TRBJ2-7; TRBD2 matches 7 bases. There are 13 residues in the CDR3. Germline V gene data show CDR1 as MNHEY and CDR2 as SVGAGI. V trimming: 7 bases; J trimming: 2 bases; junction bases outside the gene matches: 5. The CDR3 region is CASTDSGTYEQYF. CDR3 in DNA: TGTGCCAGCACCGACAGCGGGACCTACGAGCAGTACTTC.